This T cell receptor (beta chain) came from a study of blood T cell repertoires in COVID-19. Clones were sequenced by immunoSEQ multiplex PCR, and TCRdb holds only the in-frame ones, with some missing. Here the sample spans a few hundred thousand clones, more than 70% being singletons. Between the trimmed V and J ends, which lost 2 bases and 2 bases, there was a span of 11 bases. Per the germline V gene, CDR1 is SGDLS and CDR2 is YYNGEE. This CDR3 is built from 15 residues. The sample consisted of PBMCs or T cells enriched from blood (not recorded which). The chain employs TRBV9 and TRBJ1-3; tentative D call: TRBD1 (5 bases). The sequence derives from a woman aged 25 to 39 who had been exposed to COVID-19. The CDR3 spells CASSVGGATGNTIYF. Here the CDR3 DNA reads TGTGCCAGCAGCGTCGGGGGAGCCACTGGAAACACCATATATTTT.